This entry features one T cell receptor (beta chain) sequence. What it recognizes is unknown. These data are taken from a study of T cells in narcolepsy. Per germline, CDR1 WNHNN and CDR2 SYGVQD (reference sequence). The CDR3 covers 20 residues. V was pared by 5 bases and J by 3 bases, with 23 bases of the junction left unmatched. Study-level points and caveats: Same-patient CSF and blood CD4+ T cell clonotypes included HCRT-specific and TRIB2-specific autoreactive ones. Healthy controls reportedly lacked the autoreactive clonotypes serially found in patients' blood.

Measured with immunoSEQ multiplex PCR; TCRdb has only the in-frame clones, and not every one. Of approximately 31,000 clones listed, 84% are singletons. This chain uses TRBV10-1 with TRBJ2-3; 7 nucleotides align to TRBD2. The clonotype comes from a human donor with narcolepsy. The material sequenced was CD45RA- memory CD4+ T cells from PBMCs. CDR3 sequence reads: CASSHGGIRRGVWGTDTQYF. CDR3 coding DNA: TGCGCCAGCAGTCACGGAGGGATACGACGGGGGGTATGGGGGACAGATACGCAGTATTTT.